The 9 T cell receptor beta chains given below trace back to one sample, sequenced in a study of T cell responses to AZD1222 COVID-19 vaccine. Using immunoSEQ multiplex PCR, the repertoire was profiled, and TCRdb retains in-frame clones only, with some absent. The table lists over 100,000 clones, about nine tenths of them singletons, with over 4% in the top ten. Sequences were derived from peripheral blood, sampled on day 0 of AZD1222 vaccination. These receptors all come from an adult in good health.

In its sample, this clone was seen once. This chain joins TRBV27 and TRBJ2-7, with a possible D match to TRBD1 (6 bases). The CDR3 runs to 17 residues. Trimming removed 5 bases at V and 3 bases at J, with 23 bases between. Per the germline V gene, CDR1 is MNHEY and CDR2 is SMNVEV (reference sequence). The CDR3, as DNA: TGTGCCAGCAGTCAGCAACAGGGAACCACACACTTCTACGAGCAGTACTTC. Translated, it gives CASSQQQGTTHFYEQYF.

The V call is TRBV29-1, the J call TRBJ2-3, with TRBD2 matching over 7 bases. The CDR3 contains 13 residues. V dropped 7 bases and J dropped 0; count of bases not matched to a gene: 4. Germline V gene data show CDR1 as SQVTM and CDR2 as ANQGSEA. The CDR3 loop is CSAGRTSTDTQYF. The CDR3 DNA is TGCAGCGCCGGGAGGACGAGCACAGATACGCAGTATTTT.

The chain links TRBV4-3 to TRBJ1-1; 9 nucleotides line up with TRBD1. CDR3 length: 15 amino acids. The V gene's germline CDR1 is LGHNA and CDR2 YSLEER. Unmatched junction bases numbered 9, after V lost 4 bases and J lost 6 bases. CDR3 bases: TGCGCCAGCAGCCTGGGGGACAGGGCATCCCCTGAAGCTTTCTTT. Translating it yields CASSLGDRASPEAFF.

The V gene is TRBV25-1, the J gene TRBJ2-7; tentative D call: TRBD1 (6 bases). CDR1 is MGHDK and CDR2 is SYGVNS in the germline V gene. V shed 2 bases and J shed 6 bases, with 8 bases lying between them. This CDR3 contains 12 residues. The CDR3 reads CASSETGREQYF. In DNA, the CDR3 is TGTGCCAGCAGTGAAACAGGGCGCGAGCAGTACTTC.

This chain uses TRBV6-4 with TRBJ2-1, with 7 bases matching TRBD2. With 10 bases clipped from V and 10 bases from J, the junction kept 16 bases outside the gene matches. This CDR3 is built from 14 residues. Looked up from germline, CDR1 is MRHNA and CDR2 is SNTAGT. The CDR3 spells CANSGDGVRGEQFF. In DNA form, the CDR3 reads TGTGCCAACAGCGGGGACGGGGTCCGGGGGGAGCAGTTCTTC.

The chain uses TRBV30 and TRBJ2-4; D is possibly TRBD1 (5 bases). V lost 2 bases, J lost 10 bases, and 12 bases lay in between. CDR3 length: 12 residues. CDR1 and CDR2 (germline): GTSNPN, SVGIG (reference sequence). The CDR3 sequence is CAWSSGMGIQYF. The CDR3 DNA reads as TGTGCCTGGAGTTCAGGGATGGGGATTCAGTACTTC.

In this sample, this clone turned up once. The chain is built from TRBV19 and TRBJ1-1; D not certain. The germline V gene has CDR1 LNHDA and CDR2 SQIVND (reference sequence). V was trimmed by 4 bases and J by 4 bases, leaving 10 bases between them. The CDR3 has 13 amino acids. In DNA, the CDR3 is TGTGCCAGTAGTACGAAGCCATTCACTGAAGCTTTCTTT. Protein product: CASSTKPFTEAFF.

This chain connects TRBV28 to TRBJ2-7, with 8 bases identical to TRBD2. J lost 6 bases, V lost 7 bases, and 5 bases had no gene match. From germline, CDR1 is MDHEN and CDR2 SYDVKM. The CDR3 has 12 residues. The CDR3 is CASNREGFEQYF. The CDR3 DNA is TGTGCCAGCAACCGGGAGGGGTTCGAGCAGTACTTC.

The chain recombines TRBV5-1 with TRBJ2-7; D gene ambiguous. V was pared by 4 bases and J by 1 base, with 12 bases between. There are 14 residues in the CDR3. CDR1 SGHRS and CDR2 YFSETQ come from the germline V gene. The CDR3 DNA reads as TGCGCCAGCAGCGGTCTCGCCGCGTCCTACGAGCAGTACTTC. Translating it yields CASSGLAASYEQYF.